Sequencing of this T cell receptor (beta chain) was carried out in a study of T-cell reconstitution after alpha-beta-depleted transplantation in children. A TCRbeta library incorporating unique molecular identifiers was prepared. TCRdb recomputed calls from the PCR reads with MiXCR, one row per CDR3 protein. The table shows approximately 400,000 distinct CDR3 sequences, with roughly a tenth occurring only once. This clonotype was observed a handful of times. This CDR3 is built from 15 residues. Germline V gene lookup returns CDR1 SGHRS and CDR2 YFSETQ. Trimming took 0 bases from V and 2 from J, leaving 12 bases between them.

The clonotype comes from a human donor who donated a stem cell graft to a child with acute myeloid leukemia. The J gene is TRBJ2-7, the V gene TRBV5-1, with D tentatively TRBD1 (5 bases). Source: PBMCs from the stem cell graft donor, taken from the stem cell graft. This CDR3 is CASSLEAGNPYEQYF. CDR3 DNA sequence: TGCGCCAGCAGCTTGGAGGCAGGGAACCCCTACGAGCAGTACTTC.